This TCR beta chain was recovered during a study of blood T cell repertoires in COVID-19. Overall study: The study drew acute and convalescent COVID-19 samples from the United States, Italy and Spain. Sources were T cells, B-cell-depleted T cells, or PBMCs; the material itself was cDNA or gDNA.

Between the trimmed V and J ends, which lost 1 base and 4 bases, there was a span of 6 bases. The V gene's germline CDR1 is SGHAT and CDR2 FQNNGV. This CDR3 has 13 residues. Assay: immunoSEQ multiplex PCR; the TCRdb copy retains only in-frame clones and omits some. This repertoire shows over 150,000 clones, approximately 83% found once; its top ten account for roughly 2.9%. The sequenced sample consisted of peripheral blood. J is TRBJ2-3 and V is TRBV11-2, with D possibly matching TRBD2 (5 bases). This clonotype originated in a woman in her fifties or sixties with acute or convalescent COVID-19. The CDR3 bases are TGTGCCAGCAGCTTAGCTAGCCCAGATACGCAGTATTTT. It is translated as CASSLASPDTQYF.